The 2 T cell receptor beta chains presented below share a single source sample, sequenced in a study of T cells of healthy individuals. TCRdb re-analysed the 5' RACE reads in MiXCR, keeping a single row per CDR3 protein. This sample has some 100,000 distinct CDR3 sequences, with under 20% found just once. The receptor set was obtained from a human donor in good health.

This clonotype was seen a few times. The chain links TRBV10-3 to TRBJ2-6; D is unresolved. V was cut by 4 bases and J by 2 bases, with 9 bases left in between. This CDR3 region has 15 residues. Germline values: CDR1 ENHRY, CDR2 SYGVKD. The CDR3: CAISASTTGANVLTF. CDR3 nucleotide sequence: TGTGCCATCAGTGCCTCGACGACTGGGGCCAACGTCCTGACTTTC.

The chain is built from TRBV12-3 or TRBV12-4 and TRBJ2-6, with a weak D call TRBD1 (5 bases). Trimming took 3 bases from V and 0 from J, leaving 12 bases between them. This CDR3 is 17 amino acids long. The CDR3 bases are TGTGCCAGCAGTTTCTTGGACACTTACTCTGGGGCCAACGTCCTGACTTTC. Its translation is CASSFLDTYSGANVLTF.